This passage covers 8 T cell receptor beta chains from one sample sequenced in a study of Ad26.COV2.S vaccination and SARS-CoV-2 variants (dated by TCRdb to the early 2020s). The receptor library was made with the immunoSEQ multiplex PCR assay. The table was pulled from immuneACCESS by TCRdb, which kept in-frame rearrangements only. Such tables lose some clones; where checked, under half of the loss comes from unresolved V genes, and the rest has no known cause. Across this sample there are around 450,000 clones, with 90% seen only once. The ten largest clones add up to roughly 4.3% of the sample. The sample's treatment or condition label, decoded: roughly 19 received Ad26.COV2.S at low or high dose, single or two shots; roughly 5 received placebo; per-sample allocation not given. For vaccine and placebo recipients, repertoires were sequenced using samples collected on day 63 after the first injection.

This specimen consisted of peripheral blood, obtained in a trial of Ad26.COV2.S vaccine versus placebo. All receptors come from a person aged 18-60 years who received the Ad26.COV2.S COVID-19 vaccine or a placebo.

The chain couples TRBV14 to TRBJ2-1; D remains unclear. From germline, CDR1 is SGHDN and CDR2 FVKESK. The CDR3 runs to 17 residues. Trimming cost V 4 bases and J 5 bases, with 21 bases left between them. The CDR3, as DNA: TGTGCCAGCAGCCTTCCCTTAGGACGTCGACGGAACAATGAGCAGTTCTTC. It specifies CASSLPLGRRRNNEQFF. Complete variable domain (other parts from reference TRBV14 and TRBJ2-1): EAGVTQFPSHSVIEKGQTVTLRCDPISGHDNLYWYRRVMGKEIKFLLHFVKESKQDESGMPNNRFLAERTGGTYSTLKVQPAELEDSGVYFCASSLPLGRRRNNEQFFGPGTRLTVL.

The rearrangement joins TRBV7-6 to TRBJ2-7, with no clear D. Germline CDR1 SGHVS, CDR2 FNYEAQ. Trimming stripped 1 base from V and 0 bases from J, with 7 bases between. The CDR3 sequence is 14 residues long. In DNA, the CDR3 is TGTGCCAGCAGCTTAGTAGTCAGCTCCTACGAGCAGTACTTC. This gives the protein CASSLVVSSYEQYF.

The CDR3 sequence is CASNLTPGYEQYF. Written as DNA, the CDR3 is TGTGCCAGCAACCTGACCCCCGGCTACGAGCAGTACTTC. This chain connects TRBV28 to TRBJ2-7, with D hard to call. The germline CDR1 and CDR2 sequences are MDHEN and SYDVKM. V gave up 7 bases and J gave up 3 bases, with 13 bases separating them. This CDR3 comprises 13 residues. The complete variable domain, with remaining parts taken from reference TRBV28 and TRBJ2-7, reads DVKVTQSSRYLVKRTGEKVFLECVQDMDHENMFWYRQDPGLGLRLIYFSYDVKMKEKGDIPEGYSVSREKKERFSLILESASTNQTSMYLCASNLTPGYEQYFGPGTRLTVT.

The V gene is TRBV7-9, the J gene TRBJ2-5, with D perhaps being TRBD1 or TRBD2 (5 bases each). V lost 3 bases to trimming and J lost 7 bases, with 15 bases between them. The CDR3 contains 14 residues. Germline V gene lookup returns CDR1 SEHNR and CDR2 FQNEAQ (reference sequence). CDR3 sequence reads: CASSLELGVGTQYF. Written as DNA, the CDR3 is TGTGCCAGCAGCTTGGAACTAGGGGTGGGGACCCAGTACTTC.

The V gene is TRBV12-3 or TRBV12-4, the J gene TRBJ1-1; no firm D call. Trimming left V 8 bases short and J 4 bases short, with 14 bases between. The CDR3 length is 13 residues. CDR3 loop: CASARLGGTEAFF. CDR3 DNA: TGTGCCAGCGCCCGACTGGGCGGCACTGAAGCTTTCTTT.

The chain has TRBV28 and TRBJ1-1; D gene uncertain. CDR3 length: 13 residues. Deletions cut 6 bases from V and 1 base from J, with 9 bases between. Germline V gene data show CDR1 as MDHEN and CDR2 as SYDVKM. The CDR3 region is CASRPASNTEAFF. As DNA, the CDR3 is TGTGCCAGCAGGCCCGCTTCGAACACTGAAGCTTTCTTT. The full variable domain, completed using reference TRBV28 and TRBJ1-1, is DVKVTQSSRYLVKRTGEKVFLECVQDMDHENMFWYRQDPGLGLRLIYFSYDVKMKEKGDIPEGYSVSREKKERFSLILESASTNQTSMYLCASRPASNTEAFFGQGTRLTVV.

The table lists this clone with a count of one. V usage is TRBV27 and J usage is TRBJ2-7, with 10 bases that match TRBD2. Germline-derived CDR1 and CDR2 are MNHEY and SMNVEV (reference sequence). Trimming removed 5 bases from V and 6 bases from J; junction bases left unmatched: 10. The CDR3 has 15 residues. The CDR3 DNA follows: TGTGCCAGCAGTCCCACAGCTAGCGGGAGCGGCGAGCAGTACTTC. The encoded protein is CASSPTASGSGEQYF.

The chain recombines TRBV9 with TRBJ2-2; 11 nucleotides line up with TRBD2. In germline, CDR1 is SGDLS, CDR2 YYNGEE. Unmatched junction bases numbered 4, after V lost 0 bases and J lost 6 bases. The CDR3 covers 16 residues. CDR3 loop: CASSVAVSGRAGELFF. The DNA for the CDR3 is TGTGCCAGCAGCGTAGCTGTTAGCGGGAGGGCCGGGGAGCTGTTTTTT.